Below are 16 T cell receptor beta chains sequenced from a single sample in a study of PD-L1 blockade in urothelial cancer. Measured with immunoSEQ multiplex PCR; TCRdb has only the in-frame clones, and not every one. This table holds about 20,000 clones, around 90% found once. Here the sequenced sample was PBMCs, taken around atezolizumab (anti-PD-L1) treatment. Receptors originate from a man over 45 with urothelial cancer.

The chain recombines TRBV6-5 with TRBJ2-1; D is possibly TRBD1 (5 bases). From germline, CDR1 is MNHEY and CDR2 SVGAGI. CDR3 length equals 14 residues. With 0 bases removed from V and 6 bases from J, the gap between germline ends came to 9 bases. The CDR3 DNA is TGTGCCAGCAGTTACTCCAACCAGGGCAATGAGCAGTTCTTC. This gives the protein CASSYSNQGNEQFF.

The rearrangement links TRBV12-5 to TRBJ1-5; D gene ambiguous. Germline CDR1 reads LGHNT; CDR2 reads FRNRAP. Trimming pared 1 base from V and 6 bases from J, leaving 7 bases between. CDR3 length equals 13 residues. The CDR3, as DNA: TGTGCTAGTGGTTTGGACCGTAGTCAGCCCCAGCATTTT. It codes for CASGLDRSQPQHF.

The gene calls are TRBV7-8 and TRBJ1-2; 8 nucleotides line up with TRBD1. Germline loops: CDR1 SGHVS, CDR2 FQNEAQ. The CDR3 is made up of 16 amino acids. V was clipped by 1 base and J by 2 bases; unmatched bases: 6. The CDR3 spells CASSLGGRTGNYGYTF. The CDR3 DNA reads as TGTGCCAGCAGCTTAGGTGGGCGGACAGGGAACTATGGCTACACCTTC. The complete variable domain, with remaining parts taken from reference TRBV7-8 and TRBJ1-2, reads GAGVSQSPRYKVAKRGQDVALRCDPISGHVSLFWYQQALGQGPEFLTYFQNEAQLDKSGLPSDRFFAERPEGSVSTLKIQRTQQEDSAVYLCASSLGGRTGNYGYTFGSGTRLTVV.

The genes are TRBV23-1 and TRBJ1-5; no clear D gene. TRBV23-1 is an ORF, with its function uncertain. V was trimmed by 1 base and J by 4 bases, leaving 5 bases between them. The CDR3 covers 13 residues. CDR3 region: CASSQFQNQPQHF. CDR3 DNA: TGCGCCAGCAGTCAATTCCAAAATCAGCCCCAGCATTTT.

CDR3 DNA sequence: TGTGCCAGCAGCCCGACAGGGGCCGGGGAGCTGTTTTTT. Protein product: CASSPTGAGELFF. This chain joins TRBV16 and TRBJ2-2; the match to TRBD1 covers 8 bases. V was clipped by 4 bases and J by 6 bases; unmatched bases: 1. Per germline, CDR1 KGHSY and CDR2 FQNENV. CDR3 length: 13 amino acids.

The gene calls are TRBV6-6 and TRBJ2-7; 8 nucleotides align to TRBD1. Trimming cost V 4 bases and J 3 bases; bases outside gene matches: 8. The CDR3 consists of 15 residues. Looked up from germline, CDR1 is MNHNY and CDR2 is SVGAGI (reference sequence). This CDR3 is CASSSQGAPIYEQYF. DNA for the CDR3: TGTGCCAGCAGTTCCCAGGGGGCGCCCATCTACGAGCAGTACTTC.

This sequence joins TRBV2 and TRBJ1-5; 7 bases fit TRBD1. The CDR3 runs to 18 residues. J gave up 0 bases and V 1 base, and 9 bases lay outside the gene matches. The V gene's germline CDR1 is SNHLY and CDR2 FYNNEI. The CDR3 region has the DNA TGTGCCAGCAGTGAAGGAAGTGAGGGACAGTATAGCAATCAGCCCCAGCATTTT. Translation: CASSEGSEGQYSNQPQHF.

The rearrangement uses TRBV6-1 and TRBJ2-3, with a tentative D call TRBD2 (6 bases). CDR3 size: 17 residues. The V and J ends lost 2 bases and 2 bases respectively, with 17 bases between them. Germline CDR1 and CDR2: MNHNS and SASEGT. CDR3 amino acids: CASSERSRAGYTDTQYF. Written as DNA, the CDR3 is TGTGCCAGCAGTGAAAGGTCCAGGGCGGGATACACAGATACGCAGTATTTT.

The CDR3 spells CASSASSRGTGELFF. DNA of the CDR3: TGTGCCAGCAGCGCATCGAGCAGGGGTACCGGGGAGCTGTTTTTT. J is TRBJ2-2 and V is TRBV7-3, with a tentative D call TRBD1 (6 bases). Germline lookup yields CDR1 SGHTA and CDR2 FQGTGA. V gave up 5 bases and J gave up 5 bases, with 15 bases separating them. CDR3 length: 15 amino acids. The full variable domain, completed using reference TRBV7-3 and TRBJ2-2, is GAGVSQTPSNKVTEKGKYVELRCDPISGHTALYWYRQSLGQGPEFLIYFQGTGAADDSGLPNDRFFAVRPEGSVSTLKIQRTERGDSAVYLCASSASSRGTGELFFGEGSRLTVL.

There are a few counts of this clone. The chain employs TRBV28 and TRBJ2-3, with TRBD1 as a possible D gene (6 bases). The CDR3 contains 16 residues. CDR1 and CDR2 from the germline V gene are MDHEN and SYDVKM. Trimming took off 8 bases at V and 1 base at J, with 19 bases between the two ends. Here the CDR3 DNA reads TGTGCCAGCCCCCCCACGCAGGGGTGGGGCACAGATACGCAGTATTTT. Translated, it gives CASPPTQGWGTDTQYF.

Written as DNA, the CDR3 is TGTGCCAGCTCAGGACTAGCGGGAGGTGGAACCTCCTACAATGAGCAGTTCTTC. Residues: CASSGLAGGGTSYNEQFF. The rearrangement joins TRBV4-2 to TRBJ2-1; 14 nucleotides agree with TRBD2. Germline CDR1 and CDR2: LGHNA and YNFKEQ. The CDR3 is 18 residues long. V was clipped by 8 bases and J by 0 bases; unmatched bases: 9.

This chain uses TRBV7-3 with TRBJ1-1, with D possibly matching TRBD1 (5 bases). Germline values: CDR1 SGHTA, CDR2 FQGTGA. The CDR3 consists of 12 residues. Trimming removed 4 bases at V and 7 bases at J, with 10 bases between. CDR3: CASSSTGGEAFF. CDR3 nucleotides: TGTGCCAGCAGCTCCACGGGGGGTGAAGCTTTCTTT.

The CDR3, as DNA: TGTGCCAGCAGCCCCTCGAGTCATAGGCAGTATTTT. Amino acid sequence: CASSPSSHRQYF. The chain links TRBV14 to TRBJ2-3; D remains ambiguous. Trimming removed 4 bases at V and 11 bases at J, with 13 bases between. This CDR3 is built from 12 residues. Germline CDR1 and CDR2: SGHDN and FVKESK. Based on the CDR3 plus reference TRBV14 and TRBJ2-3, the full variable domain is EAGVTQFPSHSVIEKGQTVTLRCDPISGHDNLYWYRRVMGKEIKFLLHFVKESKQDESGMPNNRFLAERTGGTYSTLKVQPAELEDSGVYFCASSPSSHRQYFGPGTRLTVL.

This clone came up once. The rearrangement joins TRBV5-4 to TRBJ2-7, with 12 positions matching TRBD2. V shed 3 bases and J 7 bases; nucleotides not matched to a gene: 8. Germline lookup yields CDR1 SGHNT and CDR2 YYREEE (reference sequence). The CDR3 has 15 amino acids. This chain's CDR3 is CASSWASGGVEEQYF. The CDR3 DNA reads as TGTGCCAGCAGCTGGGCTAGCGGGGGGGTCGAAGAGCAGTACTTC.

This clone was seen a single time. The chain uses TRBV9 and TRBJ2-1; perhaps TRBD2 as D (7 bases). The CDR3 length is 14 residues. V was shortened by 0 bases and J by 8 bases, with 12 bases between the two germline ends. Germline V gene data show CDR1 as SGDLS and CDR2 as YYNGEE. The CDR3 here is CASSVGGGGYEQFF. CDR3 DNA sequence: TGTGCCAGCAGCGTAGGCGGCGGGGGCTATGAGCAGTTCTTC.

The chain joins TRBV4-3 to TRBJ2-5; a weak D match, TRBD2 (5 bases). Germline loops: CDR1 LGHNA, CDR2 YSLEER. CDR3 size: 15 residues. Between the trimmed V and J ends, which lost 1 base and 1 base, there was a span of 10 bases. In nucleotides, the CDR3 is TGCGCCAGCAGCCAAGGGAGGAGAATCCAAGAGACCCAGTACTTC. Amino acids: CASSQGRRIQETQYF.